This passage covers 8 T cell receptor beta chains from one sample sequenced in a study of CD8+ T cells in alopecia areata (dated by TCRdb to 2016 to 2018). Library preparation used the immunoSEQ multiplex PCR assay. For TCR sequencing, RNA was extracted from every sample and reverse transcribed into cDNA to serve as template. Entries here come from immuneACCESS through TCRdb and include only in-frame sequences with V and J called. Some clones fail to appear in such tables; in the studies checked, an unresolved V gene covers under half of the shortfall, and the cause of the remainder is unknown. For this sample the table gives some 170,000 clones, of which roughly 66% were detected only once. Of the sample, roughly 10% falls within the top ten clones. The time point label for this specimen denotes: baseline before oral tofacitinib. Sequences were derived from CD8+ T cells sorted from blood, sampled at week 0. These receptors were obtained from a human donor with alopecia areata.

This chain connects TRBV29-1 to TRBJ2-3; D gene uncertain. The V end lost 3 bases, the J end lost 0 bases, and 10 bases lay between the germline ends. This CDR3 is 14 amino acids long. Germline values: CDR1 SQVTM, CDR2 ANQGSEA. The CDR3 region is CSVEGVGSTDTQYF. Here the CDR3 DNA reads TGCAGCGTTGAGGGTGTTGGAAGCACAGATACGCAGTATTTT.

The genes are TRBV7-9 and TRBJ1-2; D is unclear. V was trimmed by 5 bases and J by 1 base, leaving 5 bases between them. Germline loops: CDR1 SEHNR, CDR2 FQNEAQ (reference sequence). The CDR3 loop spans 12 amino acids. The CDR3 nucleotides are TGTGCCAGCAGCGTCAATAACTATGGCTACACCTTC. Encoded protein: CASSVNNYGYTF.

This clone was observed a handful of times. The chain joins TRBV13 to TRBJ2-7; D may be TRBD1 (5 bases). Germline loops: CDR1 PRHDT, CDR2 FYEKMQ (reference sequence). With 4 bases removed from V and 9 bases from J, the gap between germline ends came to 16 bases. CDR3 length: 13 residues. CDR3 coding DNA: TGTGCCAGCAGCTCTCAGGGCAGCCTGGTGCAGTACTTC. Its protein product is CASSSQGSLVQYF.

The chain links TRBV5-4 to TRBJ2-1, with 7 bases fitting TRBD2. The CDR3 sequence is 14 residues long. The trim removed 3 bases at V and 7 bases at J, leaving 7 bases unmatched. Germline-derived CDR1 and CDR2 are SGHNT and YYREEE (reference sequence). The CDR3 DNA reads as TGTGCCAGCAGCTACAGCGGGGATGGGAATGAGCAGTTCTTC. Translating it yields CASSYSGDGNEQFF.

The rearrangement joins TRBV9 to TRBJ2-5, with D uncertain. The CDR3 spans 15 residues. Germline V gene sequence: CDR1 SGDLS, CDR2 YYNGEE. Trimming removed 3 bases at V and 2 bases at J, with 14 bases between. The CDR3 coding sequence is TGTGCCAGCAGCGCCCAAAGTGCGCAGCAAGAGACCCAGTACTTC. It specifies CASSAQSAQQETQYF.

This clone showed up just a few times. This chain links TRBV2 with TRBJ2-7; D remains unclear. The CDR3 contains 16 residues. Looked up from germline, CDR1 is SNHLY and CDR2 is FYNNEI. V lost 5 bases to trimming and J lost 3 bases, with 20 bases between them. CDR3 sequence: CASSWSWSHQFYEQYF. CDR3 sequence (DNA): TGTGCCAGCAGTTGGAGTTGGTCCCACCAATTCTACGAGCAGTACTTC.

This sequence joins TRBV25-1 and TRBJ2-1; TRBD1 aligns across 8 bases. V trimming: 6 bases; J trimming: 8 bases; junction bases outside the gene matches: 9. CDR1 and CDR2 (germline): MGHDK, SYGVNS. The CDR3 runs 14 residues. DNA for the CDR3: TGTGCCAGCAGCCACAGGGGGTCGGGGGATGAGCAGTTCTTC. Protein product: CASSHRGSGDEQFF. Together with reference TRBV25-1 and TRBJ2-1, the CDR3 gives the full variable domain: EADIYQTPRYLVIGTGKKITLECSQTMGHDKMYWYQQDPGMELHLIHYSYGVNSTEKGDLSSESTVSRIRTEHFPLTLESARPSHTSQYLCASSHRGSGDEQFFGPGTRLTVL.

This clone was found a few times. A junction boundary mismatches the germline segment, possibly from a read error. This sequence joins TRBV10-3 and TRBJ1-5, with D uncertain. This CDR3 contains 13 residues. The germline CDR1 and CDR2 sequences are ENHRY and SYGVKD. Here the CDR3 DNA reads TGCGCCAGCACACAAGGAAGCAATCAGCCCCAGCATTTT. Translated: CASTQGSNQPQHF.